The 9 T cell receptor beta chains in this list originate from one sample, sequenced in a study of long-term antiretroviral therapy in people with HIV. The immunoSEQ assay was v3.0, run at survey level. TCRdb keeps only in-frame clones here, not all; method: immunoSEQ multiplex PCR. The repertoire holds tens of thousands of clones, around 80% seen once, with over 5% in the top ten. The specimen comprised unsorted PBMCs, sampled 1.5 years after starting antiretroviral therapy. Source of these receptors: a man aged 18 to 35 with HIV.

This clone showed up just a few times. The chain joins TRBV19 to TRBJ1-4, with TRBD1 identical over 9 bases. Trimming took 3 bases from V and 16 from J; bases not matched to a gene: 6. There are 12 residues in the CDR3. Germline V gives CDR1 LNHDA, CDR2 SQIVND (reference sequence). The CDR3 DNA reads as TGTGCCAGTAGTATCGGGACAGGGAATAGGTTTTTT. As protein: CASSIGTGNRFF.

The rearrangement links TRBV29-1 to TRBJ2-7, with D tentatively TRBD1 (6 bases). This CDR3 spans 14 amino acids. Trimming pared 7 bases from V and 2 bases from J, leaving 18 bases between. Germline CDR1 is SQVTM and CDR2 is ANQGSEA. DNA for the CDR3: TGCAGCGCTGTACCCGGACAGCCCCCCTACGAGCAGTACTTC. Amino acids: CSAVPGQPPYEQYF.

The chain joins TRBV4-3 to TRBJ2-1, with 7 bases identical to TRBD2. Germline V gene data show CDR1 as LGHNA and CDR2 as YSLEER. This CDR3 has 15 residues. The V gene end was trimmed by 4 bases and the J gene end by 2 bases; junction bases not matched to a gene: 5. The CDR3: CASSLLADPYNEQFF. As DNA, the CDR3 is TGCGCCAGCAGCCTCCTAGCGGACCCCTACAATGAGCAGTTCTTC.

This chain joins TRBV7-8 and TRBJ2-7; 10 bases fit TRBD1. Germline V gene sequence: CDR1 SGHVS, CDR2 FQNEAQ. The length of the CDR3 is 14 residues. V shed 5 bases and J 6 bases; nucleotides not matched to a gene: 7. The CDR3 loop is CASSTRQGATEQYF. In DNA, the CDR3 is TGTGCCAGCAGCACACGACAGGGGGCCACCGAGCAGTACTTC.

The gene calls are TRBV7-9 and TRBJ1-4; D is unresolved. CDR1 is SEHNR and CDR2 is FQNEAQ in the germline V gene (reference sequence). The CDR3 is made up of 15 amino acids. Trimming removed 7 bases from V and 7 bases from J, with 19 bases in between. The CDR3 nucleotides are TGTGCCAGCATGAGGGTCACGGTTGCTACTGAAAAACTGTTTTTT. It specifies CASMRVTVATEKLFF.

This clone has more than one count but fewer than ten. The V call is TRBV5-1, the J call TRBJ1-2; D gene uncertain. This CDR3 is built from 13 residues. Trimming removed 4 bases from V and 2 bases from J, with 9 bases in between. CDR1 and CDR2 (germline): SGHRS, YFSETQ. DNA of the CDR3: TGCGCCAGCAGCACATACGGGAACTATGGCTACACCTTC. Protein sequence: CASSTYGNYGYTF.

This sequence joins TRBV2 and TRBJ2-4, with D perhaps matching TRBD2 (7 bases). Germline loops: CDR1 SNHLY, CDR2 FYNNEI. V was clipped by 9 bases and J by 1 base, with 16 bases between them. The CDR3 has 15 residues. The DNA of the CDR3 is TGTGCCAGTCAGGGGAGGGCCCGGGCCAAAAACATTCAGTACTTC. Its translation: CASQGRARAKNIQYF.

This clone was counted a few times. The rearrangement links TRBV6-5 to TRBJ1-5; 7 bases fit TRBD1. V shed 4 bases, J shed 1 base, and the junction held 7 bases outside the gene matches. CDR1 is MNHEY, CDR2 SVGAGI, per germline. The CDR3 loop spans 16 amino acids. The CDR3 protein is CASSSRPTGSNQPQHF. The CDR3 DNA follows: TGTGCCAGCAGTTCTAGACCGACAGGGAGCAATCAGCCCCAGCATTTT.

This chain joins TRBV7-2 and TRBJ2-7; D is possibly TRBD1 (6 bases). V lost 3 bases and J lost 6, with 12 bases in between. The germline CDR1 and CDR2 sequences are SGHTA and FQGNSA. CDR3 length: 13 residues. CDR3 in amino acids: CASSFNGQSEQYF. CDR3 in DNA: TGTGCCAGCAGCTTTAACGGACAGTCCGAGCAGTACTTC.